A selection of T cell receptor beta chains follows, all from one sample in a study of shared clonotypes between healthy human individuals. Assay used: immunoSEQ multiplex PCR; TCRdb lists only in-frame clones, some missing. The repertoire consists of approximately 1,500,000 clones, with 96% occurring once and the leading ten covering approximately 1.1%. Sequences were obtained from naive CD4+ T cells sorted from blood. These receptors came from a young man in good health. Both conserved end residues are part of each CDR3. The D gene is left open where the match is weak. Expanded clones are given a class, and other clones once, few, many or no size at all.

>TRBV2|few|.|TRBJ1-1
TGTGCCAGCACTGGGGACACTGAAGCTTTCTTT
CASTGDTEAFF
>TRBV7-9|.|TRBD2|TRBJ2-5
TGTGCCAGCAGCTTAGCACTGCGGGAGGGACAAGAGACCCAGTACTTC
CASSLALREGQETQYF
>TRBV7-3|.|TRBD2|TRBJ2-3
TGTGCCAGCAGCTTTGCGGGAGGGCCCAAAGATACGCAGTATTTT
CASSFAGGPKDTQYF
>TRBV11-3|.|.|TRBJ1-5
TGTGCCAGCCGACAGGCAGACTATAGCAATCAGCCCCAGCATTTT
CASRQADYSNQPQHF
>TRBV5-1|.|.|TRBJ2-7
TGCGCCAGCAGCAAAGGACACTCCTACGAGCAGTACTTC
CASSKGHSYEQYF
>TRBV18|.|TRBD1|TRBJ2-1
TGTGCCAGCTCAACCCGACAGGGCAGGTACAATGAGCAGTTCTTC
CASSTRQGRYNEQFF
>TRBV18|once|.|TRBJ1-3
TGTGCCAGCTCACCACAAAGCTCTGGAAACACCATATATTTT
CASSPQSSGNTIYF
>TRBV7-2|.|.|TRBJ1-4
TGTGCCAGCAGCTTCACAGGGTCACATGGGTGGAAACTGTTTTTT
CASSFTGSHGWKLFF
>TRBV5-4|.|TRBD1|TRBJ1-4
TGTGCCAGCAGCGCAAAGGACAGGGTAACTGAAAAACTGTTTTTT
CASSAKDRVTEKLFF
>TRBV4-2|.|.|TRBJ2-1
TGTGCCAGCAGCCTTGAGGGAAGGCATTACAATGAGCAGTTCTTC
CASSLEGRHYNEQFF
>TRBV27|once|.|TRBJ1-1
TGTGCCAGCAGTAATTCCGAGGGGCACACTGAAGCTTTCTTT
CASSNSEGHTEAFF
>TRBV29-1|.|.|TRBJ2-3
TGCAGCGTTTCAGGGGAGATGGGGACAGATACGCAGTATTTT
CSVSGEMGTDTQYF
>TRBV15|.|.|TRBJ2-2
TGTGCCACCAGCAGAACCACCGGGGAGCTGTTTTTT
CATSRTTGELFF
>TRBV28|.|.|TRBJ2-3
TGTGCCAGCAGCCCCGACACGCAGTATTTT
CASSPDTQYF
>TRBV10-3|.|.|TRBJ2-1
TGTGCCACCACCCCTACGGCGGACTCCTACAATGAGCAGTTCTTC
CATTPTADSYNEQFF
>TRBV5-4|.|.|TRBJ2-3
TGTGCCAGCAGCATTCAACTAGGCAGGGCAACAGATACGCAGTATTTT
CASSIQLGRATDTQYF
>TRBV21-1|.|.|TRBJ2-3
TGTGCCAGCAGCAAAGCGAGGAGTAGACCGATTGAATGCACAGATACGCAGTATTTT
CASSKARSRPIECTDTQYF
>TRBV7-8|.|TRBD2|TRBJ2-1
TGTGCCAGCAGCTTAGTTCCTAGCGGGAGCTTCTACAATGAGCAGTTCTTC
CASSLVPSGSFYNEQFF
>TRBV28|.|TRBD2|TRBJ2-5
TGTGCCAGCAGACCACCGGGGGGGAGGGAGACCCAGTACTTC
CASRPPGGRETQYF
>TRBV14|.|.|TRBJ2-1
TGTGCCAGCAGCCAAGATCCGAGCTCCTACAATGAGCAGTTCTTC
CASSQDPSSYNEQFF
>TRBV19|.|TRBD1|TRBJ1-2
TGTGCCAGTAGTATGGGTCGGGACAGGGGCTACACCTTC
CASSMGRDRGYTF